The rows below give T cell receptor beta chains drawn from one sample of a study of blood T cells in healthy people across ages. A single record per CDR3 protein comes from TCRdb applying MiXCR to the 5' RACE reads. The table records 1.5 million to 2 million distinct CDR3 sequences, 35% to 50% of them present only once. The source material was blood. These TCRs come from a human donor in good health. The CDR3 runs from the conserved cysteine through the conserved F or W. The D gene is left open where the match is weak. Only some rows state a clone size, as once, few, many or a class for expanded clones.

V: TRBV7-2; J: TRBJ1-4; size: few; D: TRBD1; CDR3: CASSSTGASVEKLFF; DNA: TGTGCCAGCAGCTCGACAGGGGCGTCGGTTGAAAAACTGTTTTTT
V: TRBV20-1; J: TRBJ2-3; size: -; D: TRBD2; CDR3: CSAEPDGGAKADTQYF; DNA: TGCAGTGCTGAACCAGACGGGGGGGCCAAGGCAGATACGCAGTATTTT
V: TRBV3-1; J: TRBJ2-7; size: few; D: -; CDR3: CASSRRAHEQYF; DNA: TGTGCCAGCAGCCGTCGGGCCCACGAGCAGTACTTC
V: TRBV30; J: TRBJ1-2; size: -; D: TRBD1; CDR3: CAWATGTGWAYGYTF; DNA: TGTGCCTGGGCAACAGGGACAGGGTGGGCCTATGGCTACACCTTC
V: TRBV7-6; J: TRBJ2-5; size: -; D: -; CDR3: CASSLEGRRAKETQYF; DNA: TGTGCCAGCAGCTTAGAAGGACGGAGGGCTAAAGAGACCCAGTACTTC
V: TRBV4-3; J: TRBJ1-1; size: -; D: -; CDR3: CASSQVGANTEAFF; DNA: TGCGCCAGCAGCCAAGTCGGGGCGAACACTGAAGCTTTCTTT
V: TRBV6-6; J: TRBJ2-7; size: -; D: -; CDR3: CASRYGGESYEQYF; DNA: TGTGCCAGCAGGTACGGGGGTGAGTCCTACGAGCAGTACTTC
V: TRBV5-8; J: TRBJ2-5; size: -; D: TRBD2; CDR3: CASSLTSGGKTQYF; DNA: TGTGCCAGCAGCTTGACTAGCGGGGGTAAGACCCAGTACTTC
V: TRBV10-3; J: TRBJ2-7; size: few; D: -; CDR3: CAISESLGSYEQYF; DNA: TGTGCCATCAGTGAGTCGTTAGGCTCCTACGAGCAGTACTTC
V: TRBV18; J: TRBJ1-5; size: -; D: -; CDR3: CASAEGLTDQPQHF; DNA: TGTGCCAGCGCGGAGGGGTTGACAGATCAGCCCCAGCATTTT
V: TRBV13; J: TRBJ1-2; size: -; D: TRBD1; CDR3: CASSLGPGQLSLGYTF; DNA: TGTGCCAGCAGCTTAGGCCCGGGACAGCTTTCCCTAGGCTACACCTTC
V: TRBV7-2; J: TRBJ2-7; size: -; D: TRBD1; CDR3: CASGDSRHEQYF; DNA: TGTGCCAGCGGGGACAGCCGCCACGAGCAGTACTTC
V: TRBV12-5; J: TRBJ1-1; size: -; D: -; CDR3: CASGPEGGKAFF; DNA: TGTGCTAGTGGTCCCGAAGGGGGAAAAGCTTTCTTT
V: TRBV20-1; J: TRBJ1-2; size: -; D: -; CDR3: CSAPSLSGHAIYGYTF; DNA: TGCAGTGCTCCATCCTTGTCCGGACACGCTATCTATGGCTACACCTTC
V: TRBV20-1; J: TRBJ2-1; size: -; D: -; CDR3: CSARDWVSPAGNEQFF; DNA: TGCAGTGCTAGAGATTGGGTCTCGCCGGCCGGGAATGAGCAGTTCTTC
V: TRBV2; J: TRBJ2-3; size: few; D: TRBD2; CDR3: CASSDLAGGGTDTQYF; DNA: TGTGCCAGCAGTGACCTAGCGGGGGGCGGCACAGATACGCAGTATTTT
V: TRBV4-2; J: TRBJ2-5; size: many; D: -; CDR3: CASSQDGLDVTQYF; DNA: TGTGCCAGCAGCCAAGACGGGCTAGATGTGACCCAGTACTTC
V: TRBV7-2; J: TRBJ2-7; size: -; D: TRBD2; CDR3: CASCLEVAGASYEQYF; DNA: TGTGCCAGCTGCTTAGAAGTAGCGGGGGCCTCCTACGAGCAGTACTTC
V: TRBV20-1; J: TRBJ2-1; size: few; D: TRBD2; CDR3: CSARDWASGGDEQFF; DNA: TGCAGTGCTAGAGATTGGGCTAGCGGGGGTGATGAGCAGTTCTTC
V: TRBV12-3/TRBV12-4; J: TRBJ2-2; size: -; D: TRBD1; CDR3: CASSLHGTGKGTGELFF; DNA: TGTGCCAGCAGTCTACATGGGACAGGGAAAGGGACCGGGGAGCTGTTTTTT
V: TRBV7-9; J: TRBJ2-6; size: few; D: -; CDR3: CASSERQDQLVSGANVLTF; DNA: TGTGCCAGCAGCGAAAGACAGGATCAGCTCGTTTCTGGGGCCAACGTCCTGACTTTC
V: TRBV7-2; J: TRBJ1-2; size: -; D: -; CDR3: CASSASNYGYTF; DNA: TGTGCCAGCAGCGCCAGCAACTATGGCTACACCTTC